Sequencing of this T cell receptor (beta chain) was carried out in a study of cytomegalovirus exposure and HLA in healthy donors. Looking at the study overall: HLA-typed donors contributed approximately 86 million unique TCRs, which were held in an early data release.

V was pared by 1 base and J by 2 bases, with 16 bases between. The CDR3 totals 17 residues. The V gene's germline CDR1 is MRHNA and CDR2 SNTAGT. The PCR contained 60 Vbeta and 13 Jbeta primers. Generated by immunoSEQ multiplex PCR, the TCRdb table keeps only in-frame clones and is missing some. The repertoire holds around 190,000 clones, around 90% seen once, with under 1.2% in the top ten. With regard to this clone: Its antigen is as yet unknown.

Findings and caveats of the study: In an earlier analysis, most TCR beta V segments were productive about 87% or about 30% of the time.

Sample: PBMCs. J is TRBJ2-3 and V is TRBV6-4; D might be TRBD2 (6 bases). The origin of this receptor is a boy between 2 and 10 years old in good health and CMV-seronegative. CDR3 nucleotides: TGTGCCAGCAGTGACTGGGCGGGAAACCCAAACACAGATACGCAGTATTTT. Its translation is CASSDWAGNPNTDTQYF.